Included here is one T cell receptor beta chain sequence, with context. Being one base from a much bigger clone, this may be a read error. The data belong to a study of molecular identifiers for immune sequencing clone quantification. Previously reported methods and listed TCR primers produced the bulk TCR libraries. TCRdb reanalysed the PCR reads using MiXCR and keeps one entry per CDR3 protein. The data contain more than 450,000 distinct CDR3 sequences, 20% to 25% of them singletons. The CDR3 length is 15 residues. Germline-derived CDR1 and CDR2 are SGDLS and YYNGEE. This chain connects TRBV9 to TRBJ1-2; D gene uncertain. This receptor was taken from a human donor in good health. Some libraries in this study had Jurkat cell RNA spiked in. Sequencing was carried out using naive CD8+ T cells from blood, with Jurkat cell RNA spiked in. Documented subset: FACS-sorted CD8+CD4-CCR7+CD45RA+ naive T cells. The CDR3 sequence is CASADMRESADGHTF. For the CDR3, the DNA is TGTGCCAGCGCTGATATGCGGGAAAGCGCCGATGGCCACACCTTC.